This T cell receptor (beta chain) was profiled in a study of cytomegalovirus exposure and HLA in healthy donors. Germline assignment: CDR1 SGDLS and CDR2 YYNGEE. V was trimmed by 4 bases and J by 5 bases, leaving 12 bases between them. CDR3 length equals 13 residues. With 60 Vbeta and 13 Jbeta primers, the PCR was carried out. Sequencing used immunoSEQ multiplex PCR; TCRdb keeps in-frame clones, though not all of them. The table includes about 150,000 clones, approximately 80% detected once. This clonotype was obtained from a man aged 18 to 30 in good health and CMV-seronegative. Sequences were obtained from PBMCs. The chain carries TRBV9 and TRBJ2-5; D is uncertain. CDR3 sequence reads: CASSPPVSETQYF. The CDR3 nucleotides are TGTGCCAGCAGCCCCCCGGTATCTGAGACCCAGTACTTC.